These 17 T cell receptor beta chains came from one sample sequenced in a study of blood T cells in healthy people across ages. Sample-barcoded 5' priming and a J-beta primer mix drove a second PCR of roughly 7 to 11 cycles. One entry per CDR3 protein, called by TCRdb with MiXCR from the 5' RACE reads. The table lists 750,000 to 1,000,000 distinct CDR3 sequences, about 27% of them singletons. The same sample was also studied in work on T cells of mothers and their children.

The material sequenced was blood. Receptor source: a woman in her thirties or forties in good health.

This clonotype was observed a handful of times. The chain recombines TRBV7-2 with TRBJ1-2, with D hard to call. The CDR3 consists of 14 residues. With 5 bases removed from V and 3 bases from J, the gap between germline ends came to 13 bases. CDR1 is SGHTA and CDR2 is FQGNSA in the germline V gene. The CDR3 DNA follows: TGTGCCAGCAGCGTCACTTCAGGATACTATGGCTACACCTTC. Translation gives CASSVTSGYYGYTF.

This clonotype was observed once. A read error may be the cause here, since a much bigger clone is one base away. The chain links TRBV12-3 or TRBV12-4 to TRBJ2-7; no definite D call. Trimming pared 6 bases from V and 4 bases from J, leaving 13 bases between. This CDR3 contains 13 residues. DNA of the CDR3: TGTGCCAGCAGGGACCTCAGTCGGTACGAGCAGTACTTC. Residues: CASRDLSRYEQYF.

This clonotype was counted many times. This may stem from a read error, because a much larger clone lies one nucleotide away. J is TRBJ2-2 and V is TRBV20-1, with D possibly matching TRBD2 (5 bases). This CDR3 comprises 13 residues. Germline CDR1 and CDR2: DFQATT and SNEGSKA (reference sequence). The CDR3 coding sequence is TGCAGTGCTAGAGTCCCTTACACCGGGGAGCGGTTTTTT. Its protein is CSARVPYTGERFF.

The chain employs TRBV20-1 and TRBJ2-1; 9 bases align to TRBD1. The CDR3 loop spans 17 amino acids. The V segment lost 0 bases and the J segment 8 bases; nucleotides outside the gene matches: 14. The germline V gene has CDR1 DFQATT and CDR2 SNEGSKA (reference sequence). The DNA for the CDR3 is TGCAGTGCTAGAGATTTGCTCGACAGGGGGATCGTCGATGAGCAGTTCTTC. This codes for CSARDLLDRGIVDEQFF.

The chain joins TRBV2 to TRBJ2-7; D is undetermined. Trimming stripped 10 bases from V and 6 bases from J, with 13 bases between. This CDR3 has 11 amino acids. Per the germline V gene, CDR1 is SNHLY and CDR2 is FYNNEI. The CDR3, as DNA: TGTGCCACTAGATGGGGTGGCGAGCAGTACTTC. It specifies CATRWGGEQYF.

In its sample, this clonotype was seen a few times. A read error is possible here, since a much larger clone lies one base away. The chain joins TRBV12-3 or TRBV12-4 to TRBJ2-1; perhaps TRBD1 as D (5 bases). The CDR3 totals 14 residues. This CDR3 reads CVSSLPQGYNEQFF. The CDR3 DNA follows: TGTGTCAGCAGTTTACCCCAGGGCTACAATGAGCAGTTCTTC.

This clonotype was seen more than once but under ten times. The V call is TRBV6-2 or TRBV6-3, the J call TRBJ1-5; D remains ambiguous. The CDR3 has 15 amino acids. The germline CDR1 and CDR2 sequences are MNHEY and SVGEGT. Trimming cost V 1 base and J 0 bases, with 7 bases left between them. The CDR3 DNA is TGTGCCAGCAGTTACTTTGGGAATAGCAATCAGCCCCAGCATTTT. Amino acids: CASSYFGNSNQPQHF.

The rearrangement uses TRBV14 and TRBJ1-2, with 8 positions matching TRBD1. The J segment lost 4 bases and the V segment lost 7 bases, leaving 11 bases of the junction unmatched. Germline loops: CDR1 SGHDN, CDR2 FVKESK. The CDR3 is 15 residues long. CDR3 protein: CASNVLGQGPYGYTF. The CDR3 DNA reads TGTGCCAGCAACGTCCTTGGACAGGGTCCCTATGGCTACACCTTC.

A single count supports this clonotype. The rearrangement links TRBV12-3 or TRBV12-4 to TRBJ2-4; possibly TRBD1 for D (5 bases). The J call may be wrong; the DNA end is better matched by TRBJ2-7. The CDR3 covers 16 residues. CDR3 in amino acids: CASSPNQGAGSYEQYF. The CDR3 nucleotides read TGTGCCAGCAGTCCTAATCAGGGTGCTGGTTCCTACGAGCAGTACTTC.

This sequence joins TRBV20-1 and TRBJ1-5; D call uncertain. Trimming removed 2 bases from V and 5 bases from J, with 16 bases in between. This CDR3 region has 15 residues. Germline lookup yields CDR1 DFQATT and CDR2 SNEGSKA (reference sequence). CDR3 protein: CSARIGASSDQPQHF. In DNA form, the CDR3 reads TGCAGTGCTAGAATTGGCGCGAGCTCGGATCAGCCCCAGCATTTT.

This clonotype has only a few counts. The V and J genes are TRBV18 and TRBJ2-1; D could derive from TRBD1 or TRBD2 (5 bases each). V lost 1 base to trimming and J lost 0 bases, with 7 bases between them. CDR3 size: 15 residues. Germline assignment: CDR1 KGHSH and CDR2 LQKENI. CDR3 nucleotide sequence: TGTGCCAGCTCACCACTGGGGGACTCCTACAATGAGCAGTTCTTC. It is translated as CASSPLGDSYNEQFF.

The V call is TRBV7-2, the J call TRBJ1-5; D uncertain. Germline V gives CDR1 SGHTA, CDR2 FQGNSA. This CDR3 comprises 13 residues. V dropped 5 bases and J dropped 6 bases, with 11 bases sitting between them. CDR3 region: CASSGSLRQPQHF. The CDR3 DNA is TGTGCCAGCAGCGGATCCTTACGTCAGCCCCAGCATTTT.

The CDR3 spells CASTLGGRLNTEAFF. The CDR3 region has the DNA TGTGCCAGCACCTTAGGAGGGAGGTTGAACACTGAAGCTTTCTTT. This sequence joins TRBV5-4 and TRBJ1-1; D ambiguous. Germline V gives CDR1 SGHNT, CDR2 YYREEE (reference sequence). This CDR3 has 15 amino acids. The V gene lost 6 bases and the J gene lost 0 bases, with 15 bases spanning the gap.

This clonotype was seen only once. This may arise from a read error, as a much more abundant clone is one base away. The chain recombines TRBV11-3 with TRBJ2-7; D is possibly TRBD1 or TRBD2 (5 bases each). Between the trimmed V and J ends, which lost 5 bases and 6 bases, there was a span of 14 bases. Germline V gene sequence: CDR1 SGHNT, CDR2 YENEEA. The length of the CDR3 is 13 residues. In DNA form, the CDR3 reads TGTGCCAGCAGCCTCCAGGGACGTCGCGAGCAGTACTTC. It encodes CASSLQGRREQYF.

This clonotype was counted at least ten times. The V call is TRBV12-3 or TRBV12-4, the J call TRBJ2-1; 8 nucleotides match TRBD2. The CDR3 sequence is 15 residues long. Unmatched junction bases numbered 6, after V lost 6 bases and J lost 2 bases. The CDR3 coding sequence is TGTGCCAGCAGCCCGGGGGGGGTCCCCTACAATGAGCAGTTCTTC. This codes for CASSPGGVPYNEQFF.

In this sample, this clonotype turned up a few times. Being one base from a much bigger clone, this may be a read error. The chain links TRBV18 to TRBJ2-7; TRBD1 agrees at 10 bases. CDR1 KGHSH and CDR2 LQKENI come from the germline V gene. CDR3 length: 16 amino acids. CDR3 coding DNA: TGTGCCAACTCACCGGGACAGGGGTCCTTCTCCTACGAGCAGTACTTC. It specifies CANSPGQGSFSYEQYF.

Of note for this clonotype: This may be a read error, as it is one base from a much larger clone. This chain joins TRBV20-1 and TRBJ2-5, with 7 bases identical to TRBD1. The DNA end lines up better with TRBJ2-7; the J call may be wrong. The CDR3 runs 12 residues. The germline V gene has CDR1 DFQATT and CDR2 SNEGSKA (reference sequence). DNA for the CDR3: TGCTGTGCTCCAGGGGACAGATACGAGCAGTACTTC. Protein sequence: CCAPGDRYEQYF.